Below are 14 T cell receptor beta chains sequenced from a single sample in a study of blood T cell repertoires in COVID-19. The data were produced by immunoSEQ multiplex PCR, yet TCRdb's version contains in-frame clones alone and is incomplete. This sample has 140,000 to 150,000 clones, with around 83% found just once. The source material was PBMCs or T cells enriched from blood (not recorded which). The receptors stem from a woman in her fifties or sixties who had been exposed to COVID-19.

This chain uses TRBV29-1 with TRBJ1-1, with D perhaps TRBD1 (6 bases). Per germline, CDR1 SQVTM and CDR2 ANQGSEA. The V gene lost 4 bases and the J gene lost 7 bases, with 10 bases spanning the gap. The CDR3 contains 11 residues. Written as DNA, the CDR3 is TGCAGCGTTGGGGGGCAGCTTGAAGCTTTCTTT. Its protein product is CSVGGQLEAFF.

This clone was picked up a small number of times. The chain recombines TRBV5-4 with TRBJ1-4, with D possibly being TRBD1 (6 bases). The CDR3 totals 14 residues. The V and J ends lost 0 bases and 8 bases respectively, with 11 bases between them. Germline CDR1 reads SGHNT; CDR2 reads YYREEE (reference sequence). The chain's CDR3 is CASSLEGGREKLFF. The CDR3 DNA reads TGTGCCAGCAGCTTGGAAGGGGGTCGAGAAAAACTGTTTTTT.

The table lists this clone with a count of one. The chain carries TRBV13 and TRBJ2-7, with D uncertain. V was trimmed by 2 bases and J by 3 bases, leaving 8 bases between them. The CDR3 consists of 13 residues. CDR1 is PRHDT, CDR2 FYEKMQ, per germline (reference sequence). CDR3 in amino acids: CASSLSRLYEQYF. Here the CDR3 DNA reads TGTGCCAGCAGCTTAAGCAGACTCTACGAGCAGTACTTC.

This rearrangement joins TRBV20-1 to TRBJ2-7; TRBD1 aligns across 10 bases. CDR1 is DFQATT and CDR2 is SNEGSKA in the germline V gene (reference sequence). The CDR3 runs 18 residues. V dropped 3 bases and J dropped 6; count of bases not matched to a gene: 20. The CDR3 protein is CSASWGQGFGGTCLEQYF. The CDR3, as DNA: TGCAGTGCTAGTTGGGGACAGGGGTTCGGCGGGACATGTCTCGAGCAGTACTTC.

The gene calls are TRBV6-5 and TRBJ1-3, with D possibly TRBD1 on 5 matching bases. From germline, CDR1 is MNHEY and CDR2 SVGAGI. This CDR3 has 14 residues. The ends were cut back, 4 bases at V and 4 bases at J, with 11 bases in the middle. The CDR3 DNA follows: TGTGCCAGCAGTTTTCGACAGCTAGGAAACACCATATATTTT. It is translated as CASSFRQLGNTIYF.

This chain connects TRBV4-1 to TRBJ2-5, with a tentative D call TRBD1 (5 bases). Trimming shortened V by 0 bases and J by 5 bases, and 13 bases separated the two germline ends. Germline assignment: CDR1 MGHRA and CDR2 YSYEKL. The length of the CDR3 is 15 residues. This CDR3 is CASSQDQGRRETQYF. The CDR3, as DNA: TGCGCCAGCAGCCAAGATCAGGGAAGGCGGGAGACCCAGTACTTC.

This sequence joins TRBV6-5 and TRBJ1-2, with D unclear. The CDR3 has 12 amino acids. Germline assignment: CDR1 MNHEY and CDR2 SVGAGI. With 5 bases removed from V and 5 bases from J, the gap between germline ends came to 9 bases. The CDR3 loop is CASSPDTYGYTF. DNA for the CDR3: TGTGCCAGCAGTCCCGACACATATGGCTACACCTTC.

The chain joins TRBV3-1 (or the pseudogene TRBV3-2) to TRBJ2-7; tentatively, D is TRBD2 (6 bases). Per the germline V gene, CDR1 is LGHDT and CDR2 is YNNKEL (reference sequence). The CDR3 is 16 amino acids. V was clipped by 2 bases and J by 6 bases, with 20 bases between them. The DNA for the CDR3 is TGTGCCAGCAGCCAAAGTATGACGGGAGCCCTGGGCGAGCAGTACTTC. Its protein product is CASSQSMTGALGEQYF.

This clone was counted once. The chain links TRBV3-1 (or the pseudogene TRBV3-2) to TRBJ2-1; D remains ambiguous. V lost 2 bases and J 7 bases, leaving 15 bases between the germline ends. Germline CDR1 is LGHDT and CDR2 is YNNKEL (reference sequence). The CDR3 is made up of 15 amino acids. CDR3 DNA: TGTGCCAGCAGCCAAAATGCTGGCTTTCCTAATGAGCAGTTCTTC. The encoded protein is CASSQNAGFPNEQFF.

The gene calls are TRBV2 and TRBJ2-1; TRBD2 agrees at 16 bases. Trimming at V came to 6 bases and at J to 4 bases, leaving 6 bases not matched to a gene. Per germline, CDR1 SNHLY and CDR2 FYNNEI. This CDR3 spans 17 amino acids. CDR3 bases: TGTGCCAGCAGGGGACTAGCGGGAGGGCCAAGGTACAATGAGCAGTTCTTC. Its translation is CASRGLAGGPRYNEQFF.

This clone was seen more than once but under ten times. J is TRBJ1-1 and V is TRBV5-6; D may be TRBD1 (5 bases). Germline-derived CDR1 and CDR2 are SGHDT and YYEEEE. The V end lost 4 bases, the J end lost 0 bases, and 10 bases lay between the germline ends. This CDR3 has 14 residues. The chain's CDR3 is CASSRGYLNTEAFF. The CDR3 region has the DNA TGTGCCAGCAGCCGGGGGTACCTGAACACTGAAGCTTTCTTT.

The V call is TRBV29-1, the J call TRBJ1-6; the D gene is possibly TRBD1 (6 bases). The CDR3 extends over 13 amino acids. Deletions cut 5 bases from V and 5 bases from J, with 10 bases between. Germline CDR1 and CDR2: SQVTM and ANQGSEA. CDR3 loop: CSVMGADNSPLHF. The CDR3 DNA follows: TGCAGCGTTATGGGGGCGGATAATTCACCCCTCCACTTT. Full variable domain (remainder filled in from reference TRBV29-1 and TRBJ1-6): SAVISQKPSRDICQRGTSLTIQCQVDSQVTMMFWYRQQPGQSLTLIATANQGSEATYESGFVIDKFPISRPNLTFSTLTVSNMSPEDSSIYLCSVMGADNSPLHFGNGTRLTVT.

The chain couples TRBV7-6 to TRBJ2-5; D remains unclear. Germline V gene lookup returns CDR1 SGHVS and CDR2 FNYEAQ. The CDR3 length is 12 residues. The germline V and J ends were trimmed by 5 bases and 5 bases, with 9 bases remaining between them. The CDR3 reads CASSARSETQYF. The CDR3 DNA follows: TGTGCCAGCAGCGCTAGGTCGGAGACCCAGTACTTC.

V usage is TRBV27 and J usage is TRBJ2-1, with TRBD2 as a possible D gene (5 bases). The germline V gene encodes CDR1 MNHEY and CDR2 SMNVEV (reference sequence). This CDR3 comprises 15 residues. Trimming left V 5 bases short and J 3 bases short, with 14 bases between. The CDR3 nucleotides are TGTGCCAGCAGTGGGCGCCGGACTCTCTACAATGAGCAGTTCTTC. The encoded protein is CASSGRRTLYNEQFF.